At least ten counts were recorded for the clone carrying this TCR beta chain. Its specificity is unknown. RNA transcripts gave rise to amplified TCR beta CDR3 regions. HTBI primers were used for first-round RT-PCR of the TCR CDR3. TCRdb re-called the multiplex PCR reads through MiXCR, storing one row per CDR3 protein. The data hold a few hundred thousand distinct CDR3 sequences, with 13% to 15% observed a single time. These data belong to a study of T cells in Graves' hyperthyroidism and ophthalmopathy. Study-wide results and limits: Most thyroid clonotypes that were expanded above 0.001 also turned up in blood.

Per the germline V gene, CDR1 is MNHEY and CDR2 is SMNVEV (reference sequence). V lost 3 bases and J lost 5, with 13 bases in between. The CDR3 is 14 amino acids. The V and J genes are TRBV27 and TRBJ1-1, with D possibly matching TRBD1 (5 bases). The receptor was derived from a woman in her forties or fifties with Graves' hyperthyroidism that later progressed to Graves' ophthalmopathy. The specimen was blood. CDR3 amino acids: CASSFGRGRTEAFF. For the CDR3, the DNA is TGTGCCAGCAGTTTTGGGCGGGGGAGGACTGAAGCTTTCTTT.